Each of the 16 T cell receptor beta chains below was sequenced from the same sample in a study of shared clonotypes between healthy human individuals. The repertoire was sequenced with immunoSEQ multiplex PCR; TCRdb's copy has only in-frame clones and lacks some. The repertoire holds 2 million to 2.5 million clones, with just under 95% as singletons. Sequenced input: naive CD4+ T cells from PBMCs. Subset: CD45RA+ positively selected. The receptors stem from a man in his late teens or twenties in good health. Some clones in this sample may be carry-over from other donors' samples.

This chain joins TRBV7-9 and TRBJ2-5; unclear D gene. Germline V CDR1 and CDR2: SEHNR, FQNEAQ (reference sequence). V lost 4 bases, J lost 7 bases, and 7 bases lay in between. CDR3 length: 11 amino acids. The CDR3 bases are TGTGCCAGCAGCTCAAGAGGGACCCAGTACTTC. Protein: CASSSRGTQYF.

This clone was picked up one time. The chain joins TRBV28 to TRBJ1-2; 10 bases line up with TRBD1. V dropped 7 bases and J dropped 2; count of bases not matched to a gene: 10. Germline V gene lookup returns CDR1 MDHEN and CDR2 SYDVKM. This CDR3 is 16 amino acids long. The CDR3 loop reads CASNVLTGGANYGYTF. The CDR3 DNA reads as TGTGCCAGCAACGTCCTGACAGGGGGCGCGAACTATGGCTACACCTTC.

J is TRBJ2-1 and V is TRBV7-2, with 10 bases matching TRBD1. V gave up 5 bases and J gave up 8 bases; unmatched junction bases: 3. Germline loops: CDR1 SGHTA, CDR2 FQGNSA. The CDR3 runs to 13 residues. In DNA form, the CDR3 reads TGTGCCAGCAGCCCGGACAGGGGGGATGAGCAGTTCTTC. This gives the protein CASSPDRGDEQFF.

The rearrangement uses TRBV7-2 and TRBJ2-1; a weak D match, TRBD2 (6 bases). V shed 2 bases and J shed 8 bases, with 13 bases lying between them. Germline V lookup: CDR1 SGHTA, CDR2 FQGNSA. CDR3 length equals 14 residues. CDR3 in amino acids: CASSLYQGGYEQFF. For the CDR3, the DNA is TGTGCCAGCAGCTTATACCAAGGAGGGTATGAGCAGTTCTTC.

The chain links TRBV5-1 to TRBJ2-1; D is undetermined. The CDR3 spans 12 residues. Trimming cost V 0 bases and J 8 bases, with 6 bases left between them. CDR1 SGHRS and CDR2 YFSETQ come from the germline V gene. CDR3 amino acids: CASSLDLDEQFF. The DNA for the CDR3 is TGCGCCAGCAGCTTGGACCTGGATGAGCAGTTCTTC.

Points on this clone: The same CDR3 is also encoded by other DNA sequences in this sample. The gene calls are TRBV9 and TRBJ1-5; 8 bases are shared with TRBD1. CDR3 length: 14 amino acids. The ends lost 3 bases at V and 4 bases at J; junction bases unmatched: 3. Germline CDR1 is SGDLS and CDR2 is YYNGEE. The CDR3 DNA reads as TGTGCCAGCAGCGCCGGGACAGGTAATCAGCCCCAGCATTTT. This codes for CASSAGTGNQPQHF.

This chain uses TRBV27 with TRBJ2-7; perhaps D is TRBD1 or TRBD2 (5 bases each). The CDR3 consists of 14 residues. With 4 bases removed from V and 2 bases from J, the gap between germline ends came to 12 bases. Looked up from germline, CDR1 is MNHEY and CDR2 is SMNVEV (reference sequence). The CDR3 nucleotides are TGTGCCAGCAGTTCCCACGGGACCCCCTACGAGCAGTACTTC. Translation gives CASSSHGTPYEQYF.

V and J are TRBV9 and TRBJ2-1; no reliable D call. This CDR3 comprises 16 residues. Germline-derived CDR1 and CDR2 are SGDLS and YYNGEE. Trimming shortened V by 0 bases and J by 5 bases, and 15 bases separated the two germline ends. DNA of the CDR3: TGTGCCAGCAGCGTAGCGCCCCTGGATTCGAACAATGAGCAGTTCTTC. Amino acid sequence: CASSVAPLDSNNEQFF.

J is TRBJ1-2 and V is TRBV27; unclear D gene. The germline gives CDR1 MNHEY, CDR2 SMNVEV (reference sequence). The CDR3 runs 14 residues. V was trimmed by 10 bases and J by 7 bases, leaving 22 bases between them. CDR3 protein: CATLGLAGSGGYTF. CDR3 sequence (DNA): TGTGCCACTTTGGGATTGGCGGGATCGGGTGGCTACACCTTC.

CDR3 nucleotides: TGTGCCAGCAGCCCGGGACTGCGCTCGGATACGCAGTATTTT. Protein product: CASSPGLRSDTQYF. This sequence joins TRBV11-3 and TRBJ2-3; tentative D call: TRBD2 (6 bases). The CDR3 sequence is 14 residues long. Trimming shortened V by 5 bases and J by 6 bases, and 15 bases separated the two germline ends. Per germline, CDR1 SGHNT and CDR2 YENEEA.

The chain carries TRBV11-2 and TRBJ1-1, with unresolved D. This CDR3 has 13 amino acids. V shed 5 bases and J shed 1 base, with 8 bases lying between them. Germline values: CDR1 SGHAT, CDR2 FQNNGV. The CDR3 spells CASSRGWNTEAFF. The CDR3 DNA reads TGTGCCAGCAGCAGAGGTTGGAACACTGAAGCTTTCTTT.

V and J are TRBV18 and TRBJ1-1, with D perhaps TRBD1 (5 bases). The germline V gene encodes CDR1 KGHSH and CDR2 LQKENI. CDR3 length equals 16 residues. V lost 1 base, J lost 1 base, and 13 bases lay in between. CDR3 protein: CASSPQSKGANTEAFF. Written as DNA, the CDR3 is TGTGCCAGCTCACCACAAAGTAAAGGGGCGAACACTGAAGCTTTCTTT.

The chain recombines TRBV6-6 with TRBJ2-5; 9 bases are shared with TRBD2. V dropped 5 bases and J dropped 1; count of bases not matched to a gene: 8. The germline CDR1 and CDR2 sequences are MNHNY and SVGAGI (reference sequence). CDR3 length equals 16 residues. The DNA of the CDR3 is TGTGCCAGCAGTCAACGCCTAGCGGGGCTCCAAGAGACCCAGTACTTC. Protein product: CASSQRLAGLQETQYF.

The chain joins TRBV5-1 to TRBJ1-1; possibly TRBD1 for D (5 bases). Trimming removed 4 bases from V and 1 base from J, with 11 bases in between. Germline V gene data show CDR1 as SGHRS and CDR2 as YFSETQ. CDR3 length: 14 residues. The CDR3 protein is CASSPSTENTEAFF. Here the CDR3 DNA reads TGCGCCAGCAGCCCGTCGACAGAGAACACTGAAGCTTTCTTT.

V gene TRBV6-1 combines with J gene TRBJ2-2, with D possibly matching TRBD1 (5 bases). V shed 9 bases and J shed 0 bases, with 14 bases lying between them. The CDR3 has 15 amino acids. Germline values: CDR1 MNHNS, CDR2 SASEGT. Here the CDR3 DNA reads TGTGCCAGTCGGTGGGGCACAGCGAACACCGGGGAGCTGTTTTTT. Translation gives CASRWGTANTGELFF.

This rearrangement joins TRBV5-4 to TRBJ1-2; D is uncertain. The CDR3 extends over 13 amino acids. Germline loops: CDR1 SGHNT, CDR2 YYREEE (reference sequence). The V end lost 1 base, the J end lost 3 bases, and 7 bases lay between the germline ends. CDR3 DNA sequence: TGTGCCAGCAGCTTGTGGCCAGACTATGGCTACACCTTC. Amino acids: CASSLWPDYGYTF.